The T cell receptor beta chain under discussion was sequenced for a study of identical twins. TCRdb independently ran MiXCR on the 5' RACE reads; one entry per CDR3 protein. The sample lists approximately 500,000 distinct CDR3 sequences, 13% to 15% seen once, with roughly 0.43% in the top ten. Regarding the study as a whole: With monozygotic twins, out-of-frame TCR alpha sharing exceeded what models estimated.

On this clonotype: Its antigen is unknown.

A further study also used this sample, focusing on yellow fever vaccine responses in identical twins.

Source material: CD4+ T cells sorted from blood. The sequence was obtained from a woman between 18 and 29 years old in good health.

CDR3 DNA sequence: TGTGCCAGCAGTGCCGGGACACAGACCTACAATGAGCAGTTCTTC. The encoded protein is CASSAGTQTYNEQFF. The gene calls are TRBV5-6 and TRBJ2-1; perhaps TRBD1 as D (6 bases). Germline lookup yields CDR1 SGHDT and CDR2 YYEEEE. CDR3 length: 15 amino acids. V lost 5 bases and J lost 2, with 14 bases in between.